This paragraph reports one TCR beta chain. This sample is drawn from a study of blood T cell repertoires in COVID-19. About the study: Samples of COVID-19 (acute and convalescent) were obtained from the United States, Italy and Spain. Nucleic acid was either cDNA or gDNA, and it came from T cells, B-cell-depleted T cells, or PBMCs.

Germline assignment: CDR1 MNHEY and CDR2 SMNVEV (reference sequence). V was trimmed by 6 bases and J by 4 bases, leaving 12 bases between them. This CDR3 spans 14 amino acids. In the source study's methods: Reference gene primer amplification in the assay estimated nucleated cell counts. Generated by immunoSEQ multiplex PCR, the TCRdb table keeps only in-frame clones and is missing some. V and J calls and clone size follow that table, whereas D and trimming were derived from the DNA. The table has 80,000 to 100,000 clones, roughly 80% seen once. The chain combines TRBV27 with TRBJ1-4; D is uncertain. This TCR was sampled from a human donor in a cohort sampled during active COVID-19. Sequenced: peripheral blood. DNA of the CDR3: TGTGCCAGCAGCCAGAGACACGTTAATGAAAAACTGTTTTTT. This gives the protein CASSQRHVNEKLFF.